This TCR beta chain originates from a study of long-term antiretroviral therapy in people with HIV. Points from the study as a whole: Pre-ART clonal expansions dominated every time point's repertoire. Blood sampling spanned 2004 to 2017, possibly under older ART regimens. ART adherence, viral resistance and therapy changes went undocumented.

At survey level, the immunoSEQ assay was run in its v3.0 version. Clones were read by immunoSEQ multiplex PCR, and TCRdb kept only the in-frame ones, dropping some. The sample carries roughly 44,000 clones, about 96% recorded once. On this clone itself: Its specificity is unknown.

Specimens retained about 0.85-11 million cryopreserved PBMC preceding DNA extraction. V was clipped by 7 bases and J by 0 bases, with 9 bases between them. There are 14 residues in the CDR3. Germline lookup yields CDR1 SGHVS and CDR2 FNYEAQ. The sequence came from a woman in her fifties or sixties with HIV. The chain uses TRBV7-6 and TRBJ2-2, with D tentatively TRBD1 (5 bases). Sequenced here: unsorted PBMCs, sampled 3.7 years after starting antiretroviral therapy. CDR3: CASNGRANTGELFF. CDR3 DNA sequence: TGTGCCAGCAACGGCAGGGCGAACACCGGGGAGCTGTTTTTT.